Following are 26 T cell receptor beta chains from one sample sequenced in a study of shared clonotypes between healthy human individuals. Some clones are missing from TCRdb's copy, which holds only in-frame ones; the method was immunoSEQ multiplex PCR. The table includes just over 2,000,000 clones, roughly 94% detected once. The sequenced material came from naive CD4+ T cells sorted from blood. Documented subset: CD45RA+ positively selected. The receptor source for this set is a man between 18 and 35 years old in good health.

This chain connects TRBV5-4 to TRBJ2-7; weak D call: TRBD2 (7 bases). This CDR3 is 16 amino acids long. The germline gives CDR1 SGHNT, CDR2 YYREEE (reference sequence). Deletions cut 4 bases from V and 0 bases from J, with 17 bases between. CDR3 nucleotides: TGTGCCAGCAGCGGAAACCAGGGGAGGGGCTCCTACGAGCAGTACTTC. It specifies CASSGNQGRGSYEQYF.

This chain joins TRBV30 and TRBJ2-7; 8 bases line up with TRBD2. The CDR3 length is 14 residues. Germline V gives CDR1 GTSNPN, CDR2 SVGIG (reference sequence). DNA of the CDR3: TGTGCTTACCGCACTAGCGGAGTCACCTACGAGCAGTACTTC. Encoded protein: CAYRTSGVTYEQYF.

V gene TRBV5-6 combines with J gene TRBJ1-5; D uncertain. Trimming shortened V by 2 bases and J by 5 bases, and 14 bases separated the two germline ends. Germline-derived CDR1 and CDR2 are SGHDT and YYEEEE. This CDR3 is built from 15 residues. The CDR3 DNA reads as TGTGCCAGCAGCTTATTTCAACTTACTTATCAGCCCCAGCATTTT. Translation: CASSLFQLTYQPQHF.

V usage is TRBV6-5 and J usage is TRBJ2-2, with 8 bases lining up with TRBD1. Germline lookup yields CDR1 MNHEY and CDR2 SVGAGI. This CDR3 is built from 14 residues. The ends lost 10 bases at V and 4 bases at J; junction bases unmatched: 8. The CDR3: CATQNRGSTGELFF. CDR3 coding DNA: TGTGCCACCCAGAACAGGGGGTCCACCGGGGAGCTGTTTTTT.

The rearrangement links TRBV6-5 to TRBJ1-4, with TRBD1 as a possible D gene (5 bases). The germline gives CDR1 MNHEY, CDR2 SVGAGI. The CDR3 is 15 residues long. Trimming pared 6 bases from V and 3 bases from J, leaving 14 bases between. CDR3 nucleotide sequence: TGTGCCAGCAGGAACGCAGGGCCCCCTAATGAAAAACTGTTTTTT. Protein sequence: CASRNAGPPNEKLFF.

To note about this clone: This specimen includes other DNA sequences encoding the same CDR3. The V and J genes are TRBV6-5 and TRBJ2-3; 7 bases map to TRBD2. CDR1 MNHEY and CDR2 SVGAGI come from the germline V gene. V lost 2 bases and J lost 0; bases outside the gene matches: 5. CDR3 length: 16 residues. The CDR3 is CASSYGLADSTDTQYF. The CDR3 nucleotides are TGTGCCAGCAGTTACGGGCTAGCGGATAGCACAGATACGCAGTATTTT.

The CDR3 spells CAWSVITLEGPNEKLFF. CDR3 bases: TGTGCCTGGAGTGTAATAACCCTAGAGGGGCCTAATGAAAAACTGTTTTTT. The gene calls are TRBV30 and TRBJ1-4, with D possibly TRBD1 on 5 matching bases. This CDR3 has 17 residues. V shed 0 bases and J shed 3 bases, with 17 bases lying between them. The germline gives CDR1 GTSNPN, CDR2 SVGIG (reference sequence).

The chain recombines TRBV18 with TRBJ2-2; D unresolved. Per germline, CDR1 KGHSH and CDR2 LQKENI. The germline V and J ends were trimmed by 3 bases and 6 bases, with 5 bases remaining between them. This CDR3 spans 12 amino acids. The CDR3 reads CASSPFSGELFF. In nucleotides, the CDR3 is TGTGCCAGCTCACCGTTTTCCGGGGAGCTGTTTTTT.

V gene TRBV5-4 combines with J gene TRBJ2-1; the match to TRBD2 covers 10 bases. V gave up 3 bases and J gave up 12 bases; unmatched junction bases: 15. The CDR3 has 16 residues. Germline-derived CDR1 and CDR2 are SGHNT and YYREEE (reference sequence). The CDR3 DNA reads TGTGCCAGCAGCTCGGATGTGGCAGCGGGAGGGCCTCCGCAGTTCTTC. This codes for CASSSDVAAGGPPQFF. The variable domain in full, completed from reference TRBV5-4 and TRBJ2-1, reads ETGVTQSPTHLIKTRGQQVTLRCSSQSGHNTVSWYQQALGQGPQFIFQYYREEENGRGNFPPRFSGLQFPNYSSELNVNALELDDSALYLCASSSDVAAGGPPQFFGPGTRLTVL.

For this clone: Other DNA sequences in this specimen translate into the identical CDR3. The chain recombines TRBV5-1 with TRBJ1-6; 7 nucleotides match TRBD1. CDR1 SGHRS and CDR2 YFSETQ come from the germline V gene. CDR3 size: 14 residues. With 0 bases clipped from V and 7 bases from J, the junction kept 1 base outside the gene matches. CDR3 nucleotide sequence: TGCGCCAGCAGCTTGGACAGGGGAAATTCACCCCTCCACTTT. Encoded protein: CASSLDRGNSPLHF.

This clone was seen just once. The chain is built from TRBV6-5 and TRBJ2-2; perhaps D is TRBD1 or TRBD2 (5 bases each). Trimming cost V 6 bases and J 4 bases, with 15 bases left between them. The CDR3 runs to 15 residues. In germline, CDR1 is MNHEY, CDR2 SVGAGI. The CDR3 protein is CASSGARVSTGELFF. CDR3 in DNA: TGTGCCAGCAGCGGGGCCCGGGTGAGCACCGGGGAGCTGTTTTTT.

The rearrangement links TRBV5-4 to TRBJ1-3; D not resolved. The CDR3 runs 15 residues. Germline V gene data show CDR1 as SGHNT and CDR2 as YYREEE (reference sequence). V lost 4 bases and J 3 bases, leaving 14 bases between the germline ends. The chain's CDR3 is CASSLAGKDGNTIYF. CDR3 bases: TGTGCCAGCAGCCTGGCCGGGAAGGATGGAAACACCATATATTTT.

This clone was counted a few times. The same CDR3 arises from other DNA sequences in this sample as well. The CDR3 sequence: CSARSYEQYF. The CDR3 DNA follows: TGCAGTGCTAGATCCTACGAGCAGTACTTC. The rearrangement links TRBV20-1 to TRBJ2-7, with D unclear. The CDR3 contains 10 residues. In germline, CDR1 is DFQATT, CDR2 SNEGSKA (reference sequence). Trimming took off 2 bases at V and 1 base at J, with 0 bases between the two ends.

Note on this clone: This CDR3 is also generated by other DNA sequences in the sample. The chain carries TRBV7-2 and TRBJ2-5; D is undetermined. Trimming removed 5 bases at V and 5 bases at J, with 9 bases between. The CDR3 has 12 amino acids. Per the germline V gene, CDR1 is SGHTA and CDR2 is FQGNSA. The CDR3 loop is CASSPERETQYF. CDR3 coding DNA: TGTGCCAGCAGCCCCGAGAGGGAGACCCAGTACTTC.

The chain is built from TRBV7-2 and TRBJ2-7, with TRBD2 as a possible D gene (6 bases). The CDR3 loop spans 14 amino acids. V lost 7 bases, J lost 2 bases, and 15 bases lay in between. Per germline, CDR1 SGHTA and CDR2 FQGNSA. CDR3 in amino acids: CASNKEGGTYEQYF. CDR3 DNA: TGTGCCAGCAACAAGGAGGGCGGTACCTACGAGCAGTACTTC.

A remark on this clone: Additional DNA sequences in this sample encode the identical CDR3. The chain joins TRBV5-1 to TRBJ1-1; D not resolved. The V gene's germline CDR1 is SGHRS and CDR2 YFSETQ. Trimming shortened V by 0 bases and J by 6 bases, and 9 bases separated the two germline ends. The CDR3 is 13 residues long. CDR3 nucleotides: TGCGCCAGCAGCTTGGATAGGGCCGCTGAAGCTTTCTTT. Translation: CASSLDRAAEAFF.

V gene TRBV29-1 combines with J gene TRBJ2-1; unclear D gene. CDR3 length: 10 amino acids. V was shortened by 5 bases and J by 5 bases, with 4 bases between the two germline ends. Per the germline V gene, CDR1 is SQVTM and CDR2 is ANQGSEA. The CDR3 loop is CSVRNNEQFF. DNA of the CDR3: TGCAGCGTTCGAAACAATGAGCAGTTCTTC.

This clone was found a few times. The chain recombines TRBV9 with TRBJ1-1; no clear D. The CDR3 spans 12 residues. Germline V gene sequence: CDR1 SGDLS, CDR2 YYNGEE. V lost 3 bases and J 0 bases, leaving 3 bases between the germline ends. The chain's CDR3 is CASSAVNTEAFF. The DNA for the CDR3 is TGTGCCAGCAGCGCTGTGAACACTGAAGCTTTCTTT.

V and J are TRBV7-8 and TRBJ2-2; 7 bases align to TRBD1. The CDR3 length is 15 residues. V lost 5 bases and J lost 3; bases outside the gene matches: 6. Germline values: CDR1 SGHVS, CDR2 FQNEAQ. The CDR3 DNA sequence: TGTGCCAGCAGCAAGGGACAGAGCTACACCGGGGAGCTGTTTTTT. Translating gives CASSKGQSYTGELFF.

This clone was observed a handful of times. The same CDR3 is also encoded by other DNA sequences in this sample. J is TRBJ1-5 and V is TRBV6-5; D is ambiguous. This CDR3 spans 13 amino acids. Germline V gene lookup returns CDR1 MNHEY and CDR2 SVGAGI. V was cut by 4 bases and J by 2 bases, with 6 bases left in between. This chain's CDR3 is CASSSGGNQPQHF. CDR3 sequence (DNA): TGTGCCAGCAGTTCCGGGGGCAATCAGCCCCAGCATTTT.

V usage is TRBV7-2 and J usage is TRBJ2-5; 11 bases map to TRBD2. The CDR3 runs 15 residues. Germline V lookup: CDR1 SGHTA, CDR2 FQGNSA. The V segment lost 7 bases and the J segment 7 bases; nucleotides outside the gene matches: 11. CDR3 DNA: TGTGCCAGCACCATTAGCGGGGGGGCCGGAAGGACCCAGTACTTC. Its translation is CASTISGGAGRTQYF.

As DNA, the CDR3 is TGTGCCAGCAGCCAAGGGACGACAGGGGCCAACGTCCTGACTTTC. It encodes CASSQGTTGANVLTF. V is TRBV7-2 and J is TRBJ2-6; D may correspond to TRBD1 or TRBD2 (5 bases each). Trimming pared 5 bases from V and 4 bases from J, leaving 12 bases between. This CDR3 has 15 residues. Germline V gene lookup returns CDR1 SGHTA and CDR2 FQGNSA.

The count of this clone is one. The CDR3 is CASSFASPGGEQFF. The CDR3 DNA is TGTGCCAGCAGCTTTGCCTCACCAGGCGGTGAGCAGTTCTTC. The chain carries TRBV7-3 and TRBJ2-1; D not resolved. Trimming pared 3 bases from V and 9 bases from J, leaving 15 bases between. Germline CDR1 and CDR2: SGHTA and FQGTGA. This CDR3 comprises 14 residues. Full variable domain (missing parts from reference TRBV7-3 and TRBJ2-1): GAGVSQTPSNKVTEKGKYVELRCDPISGHTALYWYRQSLGQGPEFLIYFQGTGAADDSGLPNDRFFAVRPEGSVSTLKIQRTERGDSAVYLCASSFASPGGEQFFGPGTRLTVL.

The genes are TRBV6-1 and TRBJ1-1; no firm D call. The germline V and J ends were trimmed by 4 bases and 5 bases, with 14 bases remaining between them. This CDR3 spans 14 amino acids. Per germline, CDR1 MNHNS and CDR2 SASEGT. CDR3 DNA: TGTGCCAGCAGTGCTCAGACGTCCGGGACTGAAGCTTTCTTT. Encoded protein: CASSAQTSGTEAFF.

This chain links TRBV18 with TRBJ2-1; D possibly corresponds to TRBD2 (5 bases). Germline V CDR1 and CDR2: KGHSH, LQKENI. The CDR3 contains 16 residues. Trimming took 4 bases from V and 4 from J, leaving 17 bases between them. For the CDR3, the DNA is TGTGCCAGCTCACGGGGAAGGAGCGGAACTTACAATGAGCAGTTCTTC. It codes for CASSRGRSGTYNEQFF.

This rearrangement joins TRBV10-2 to TRBJ1-2, with TRBD1 matching over 9 bases. After removal of 4 bases from V and 5 bases from J, the junction contained 8 bases not matched to a gene. Germline V gives CDR1 WSHSY, CDR2 SAAADI. The CDR3 length is 15 residues. CDR3 nucleotide sequence: TGCGCCAGCAGTGGATCCGGGACAGGGAATTATGGCTACACCTTC. Amino acids: CASSGSGTGNYGYTF.